These 18 T cell receptor beta chains were sequenced from one sample in a study of siplizumab effects on memory and regulatory T cells. Assay used: immunoSEQ multiplex PCR; TCRdb lists only in-frame clones, some missing. The data contain about 72,000 clones, more than 80% of them singletons. The sequenced sample consisted of CD8+ T cells sorted from blood. The receptor source for this set is a human donor in good health.

About this clone itself: Other nucleotide sequences from this sample produce the same CDR3. The V gene is TRBV27, the J gene TRBJ1-1; 10 bases align to TRBD1. The CDR3 totals 14 residues. V lost 2 bases and J lost 8; bases outside the gene matches: 5. The V gene's germline CDR1 is MNHEY and CDR2 SMNVEV (reference sequence). The CDR3 sequence: CASSLGQGEWEAFF. The CDR3 bases are TGTGCCAGCAGTTTAGGACAGGGGGAATGGGAAGCTTTCTTT.

V and J are TRBV14 and TRBJ2-3; 8 positions match TRBD1. The junction had 4 bases not matched to a gene; V was cut back by 5 bases and J by 6 bases. CDR3 length: 13 amino acids. Germline CDR1 reads SGHDN; CDR2 reads FVKESK. The CDR3: CASSKDRVDTQYF. The CDR3 DNA sequence: TGTGCCAGCAGCAAGGACAGGGTCGATACGCAGTATTTT.

The gene calls are TRBV14 and TRBJ1-1, with TRBD1 as a possible D gene (5 bases). Trimming removed 6 bases from V and 0 bases from J, with 14 bases in between. Germline V CDR1 and CDR2: SGHDN, FVKESK. This CDR3 comprises 15 residues. Written as DNA, the CDR3 is TGTGCCAGCAGGGGACGGCTTTTCATGAACACTGAAGCTTTCTTT. It yields the protein CASRGRLFMNTEAFF.

The chain employs TRBV5-1 and TRBJ2-4; 7 nucleotides line up with TRBD2. Germline CDR1 and CDR2: SGHRS and YFSETQ. V was pared by 6 bases and J by 13 bases, with 7 bases of the junction left unmatched. The CDR3 extends over 11 amino acids. CDR3 sequence: CASMTSRKQYF. In DNA, the CDR3 is TGCGCCAGCATGACTAGCCGCAAACAGTACTTC.

J is TRBJ2-2 and V is TRBV14; D unresolved. Per germline, CDR1 SGHDN and CDR2 FVKESK. Trimming took off 4 bases at V and 1 base at J, with 7 bases between the two ends. The CDR3 loop spans 14 amino acids. CDR3 amino acids: CASSLRGNTGELFF. In nucleotides, the CDR3 is TGTGCCAGCAGCCTCCGAGGGAACACCGGGGAGCTGTTTTTT.

V is TRBV6-5 and J is TRBJ1-5; TRBD1 agrees at 7 bases. Germline V gene data show CDR1 as MNHEY and CDR2 as SVGAGI. J gave up 6 bases and V 6 bases, and 11 bases lay outside the gene matches. The CDR3 spans 15 residues. CDR3 coding DNA: TGTGCCAGCAGCTTTTCCCGACAGGGCGGTCAGCCCCAGCATTTT. Amino acids: CASSFSRQGGQPQHF.

The V call is TRBV12-5, the J call TRBJ1-1; 8 bases match TRBD1. The trim removed 1 base at V and 1 base at J, leaving 2 bases unmatched. In germline, CDR1 is LGHNT, CDR2 FRNRAP. CDR3 size: 15 residues. DNA for the CDR3: TGTGCTAGTGGTTTGGGACAGGGGTCGAACACTGAAGCTTTCTTT. It translates to CASGLGQGSNTEAFF.

This chain uses TRBV7-9 with TRBJ2-7; maybe TRBD1 (6 bases). The V end was cut by 4 bases, the J end by 6 bases, with 13 bases between. This CDR3 contains 13 residues. Germline-derived CDR1 and CDR2 are SEHNR and FQNEAQ (reference sequence). The CDR3 DNA is TGTGCCAGCAGCTCCCCCACAGGGCCCGAGCAGTACTTC. Translating it yields CASSSPTGPEQYF.

This chain uses TRBV5-8 with TRBJ1-1; 8 bases map to TRBD1. Unmatched junction bases numbered 13, after V lost 3 bases and J lost 0 bases. Germline CDR1 is SGHTS and CDR2 is YDEGEE. CDR3 length: 18 residues. DNA of the CDR3: TGTGCCAGCAGCTCTGAGGGAGGGACAGGCTACATGAACACTGAAGCTTTCTTT. It specifies CASSSEGGTGYMNTEAFF.

This chain links TRBV5-6 with TRBJ1-2; 8 bases are a match to TRBD1. This CDR3 is 14 amino acids long. CDR1 is SGHDT and CDR2 is YYEEEE in the germline V gene. Trimming took 4 bases from V and 2 from J; bases not matched to a gene: 4. CDR3 bases: TGTGCCAGCAGCCCTCGGGACAGGAACTATGGCTACACCTTC. Translated: CASSPRDRNYGYTF.

The genes are TRBV16 and TRBJ2-1; TRBD2 agrees at 9 bases. V dropped 2 bases and J dropped 7; count of bases not matched to a gene: 6. This CDR3 contains 15 residues. Germline loops: CDR1 KGHSY, CDR2 FQNENV. CDR3 amino acids: CASSQGRGGMNEQFF. CDR3 nucleotides: TGTGCCAGCAGCCAAGGGCGGGGGGGCATGAATGAGCAGTTCTTC.

The gene calls are TRBV6-5 and TRBJ1-2; D is ambiguous. This CDR3 region has 12 residues. CDR1 is MNHEY and CDR2 is SVGAGI in the germline V gene. V was shortened by 7 bases and J by 7 bases, with 13 bases between the two germline ends. The CDR3 DNA is TGTGCCAGCAAGTACAGAGGATCTGGCTACACCTTC. Translating gives CASKYRGSGYTF.

The V and J genes are TRBV7-6 and TRBJ2-1; TRBD2 matches at 10 bases. V lost 1 base and J lost 7; bases outside the gene matches: 4. Looked up from germline, CDR1 is SGHVS and CDR2 is FNYEAQ. CDR3 length: 15 residues. The CDR3 coding sequence is TGTGCCAGCAGCTTAGGTAGCGGGAGGCGGAATGAGCAGTTCTTC. It translates to CASSLGSGRRNEQFF.

J is TRBJ1-1 and V is TRBV18; 9 positions match TRBD1. CDR3 length: 14 amino acids. J gave up 5 bases and V 6 bases, and 7 bases lay outside the gene matches. Per germline, CDR1 KGHSH and CDR2 LQKENI. The CDR3 loop is CASSLTGGSTEAFF. The CDR3, as DNA: TGTGCCAGCTCTCTGACAGGGGGGAGTACTGAAGCTTTCTTT.

CDR3 region: CASTYGNTEAFF. CDR3 bases: TGTGCCAGCACTTATGGGAACACTGAAGCTTTCTTT. The J gene is TRBJ1-1, the V gene TRBV2; the D is unclear. CDR3 size: 12 residues. CDR1 SNHLY and CDR2 FYNNEI come from the germline V gene. V gave up 7 bases and J gave up 1 base, with 7 bases separating them.

Of note for this clone: At one boundary the junction diverges from the germline segment, which might be a read error. The V and J genes are TRBV6-5 and TRBJ1-6, with a possible D match to TRBD1 (5 bases). The CDR3 is 14 amino acids. Germline V gene data show CDR1 as MNHEY and CDR2 as SVGAGI. CDR3 region: CASTLTGIGSPFHF. CDR3 nucleotide sequence: TGTGCCAGCACCCTAACAGGAATCGGTTCACCCTTCCACTTT.

In its sample, this clone was seen once. The gene calls are TRBV7-6 and TRBJ1-6; tentatively, D is TRBD1 (5 bases). Germline V gives CDR1 SGHVS, CDR2 FNYEAQ. Trimming pared 1 base from V and 8 bases from J, leaving 24 bases between. This CDR3 has 19 residues. This CDR3 reads CASSLEMGSYGAEDSPLHF. In nucleotides, the CDR3 is TGTGCCAGCAGCTTAGAAATGGGTTCTTACGGGGCTGAGGATTCACCCCTCCACTTT.

V and J are TRBV10-3 and TRBJ1-1; tentative D call: TRBD1 (5 bases). V was shortened by 2 bases and J by 3 bases, with 16 bases between the two germline ends. The CDR3 consists of 16 residues. In germline, CDR1 is ENHRY, CDR2 SYGVKD. The CDR3 nucleotides read TGTGCCATCAGTGAGCCATGGGCGACGGGGGACACTGAAGCTTTCTTT. As protein: CAISEPWATGDTEAFF.